This TCR beta chain was retrieved from a study of blood T cells in healthy people across ages. The study's findings and limits: Higher diversity and more naive CD4+ cells were features of long-lived donors, compared to aged donors.

The donors, all healthy, were Caucasians living in Russia, aged about 6 to 100. This CDR3 has 15 residues. In this sample, this clonotype turned up a few times. Its antigen is not known. Using a J-beta primer mix together with a sample-barcoded 5' primer, a second PCR was run for roughly 6 to 11 cycles. At least 2.5 million CDR3-containing paired-end reads were obtained per sample. TCRdb ran MiXCR on the 5' RACE reads and lists one entry per CDR3 protein. The data show around 1,600,000 distinct CDR3 sequences, under 55% seen once. The receptor comes from a woman aged 18-35 years in good health. The sequenced material came from blood. The V and J genes are TRBV21-1 and TRBJ2-5; TRBD1, the table's D call, lacks a check against the DNA. TRBV21-1 is reported as a pseudogene. The CDR3, as DNA: TGTGCCAGCAGCATCGACAGGGACAGTCAAGAGACCCAGTACTTC. It encodes CASSIDRDSQETQYF.